This T cell receptor beta chain was retrieved from a study of shared clonotypes between healthy human individuals. Study results and limitations: In contrast to clonotypes shared by all four donors, non-shared clonotypes had lower generation probabilities.

Clones were read by immunoSEQ multiplex PCR, and TCRdb kept only the in-frame ones, dropping some. This table holds 950,000 to 1,200,000 clones, roughly 80% found once. Concerning this clone: Its antigen is as yet unknown.

V gave up 4 bases and J gave up 0 bases, with 8 bases separating them. CDR1 SGHNT and CDR2 YYREEE come from the germline V gene (reference sequence). This CDR3 spans 14 amino acids. The sample consisted of memory CD4+ T cells from PBMCs. Specified subset: CD45RA-negative fraction. This receptor was identified in a man aged 18 to 29 in good health. Some clones in this sample may be carry-over from other donors' samples. The gene calls are TRBV5-4 and TRBJ1-5; D is unresolved. This CDR3 reads CASSAAGSNQPQHF. The CDR3 DNA reads as TGTGCCAGCAGCGCGGCTGGTAGCAATCAGCCCCAGCATTTT.